The clone carrying this TCR beta chain was observed a handful of times. Its specificity is unknown. Per the germline V gene, CDR1 is ENHRY and CDR2 is SYGVKD. The CDR3 consists of 14 residues. The junction had 3 bases not matched to a gene; V was cut back by 7 bases and J by 0 bases. Through a sample-barcoded 5' primer and a J-beta primer mix, a second PCR was run for roughly 7 to 11 cycles. Unique molecular identifiers of 12 random nucleotides labeled each cDNA. TCRdb called the 5' RACE reads again in MiXCR, with one record for every CDR3 protein. Of 900,000 to 950,000 distinct CDR3 sequences listed, almost 30% are singletons. The data belong to a study of blood T cells in healthy people across ages. General observations from the study: Roughly linearly, TCR beta diversity per million T cells fell as age increased. A strong correlation was found between TCR beta diversity and the percentage of naive T cells.

The same sample was also studied in work on T cells of mothers and their children.

The receptor was isolated from a woman in her forties in good health. Sequenced sample: blood. The rearrangement uses TRBV10-3 and TRBJ2-3; TRBD2 matches 8 bases. The CDR3 DNA sequence: TGTGCCATCAACGGGGGGGCTAGCACAGATACGCAGTATTTT. Amino acids: CAINGGASTDTQYF.